This T cell receptor beta chain was profiled in a study of cytomegalovirus exposure and HLA in healthy donors (dated by TCRdb to about 2017). Regarding the research as a whole: According to a later analysis, one platform produced both the roughly 120 validation repertoires and the 620 or so repertoires of the first cohort. The study aimed to test whether cataloging public T cell receptors could reveal signatures of past pathogen exposure. In addition to the first cohort of roughly 670 subjects, a separate validation cohort of 120 different subjects was used. To predict cytomegalovirus infection status, the study brought together high-throughput TCR immunosequencing, statistical association of individual TCRs with disease status, and machine learning.

Libraries were prepared through the immunoSEQ multiplex PCR assay. The authors' analysis ran thus. A statistical classification framework was built for diagnosing cytomegalovirus status from the catalog of TCR beta chain sequences. TCRdb provides this immuneACCESS table in a form limited to in-frame rearrangements. Some clones are lacking; in checked studies, under half of them reflect an unresolved V gene, and why the rest are absent is not known. V, J and clone size derive from that table, while D and trimming were established from the DNA sequence. In this sample the table shows about 350,000 clones, around 90% of which occur a single time. In total, the top ten clones hold over 1% of the sample. This clone was found many times. What this receptor recognizes is not known. No base qualities exist here, and no much larger clone lies one base off it. General study outcomes and caveats: A total of about 150 TCR beta chains were listed by the study as associated with cytomegalovirus. The classifier was reported to diagnose cytomegalovirus status with high specificity and sensitivity in both the original and validation cohorts. The authors suggested that the approach could potentially be generalized to other disease states and immunological phenotypes. In vitro tests confirmed that three of the cytomegalovirus-associated TCR beta chains recognize cytomegalovirus antigens. All 120 repertoires were used to score co-occurrence in the validation cohort in a later analysis, because that analysis had no HLA typing for the cohort. In a later analysis, TCRs clustered in the first cohort were found to also tend to co-occur in the roughly 120 validation repertoires, with approximately 93% of cluster scores above 0. While some public TCRs were present in many individuals, most TCR sequences turned up only very rarely across donors.

Donors formed part of the validation cohort, which comprised 120 subjects and was distinct from the first cohort of 550 to 850 subjects. From the germline V gene, CDR1 is SQVTM and CDR2 is ANQGSEA. V drops 3 bases and J drops 0 bases, leaving 11 bases in between. Including cysteine and phenylalanine, the CDR3 has 14 amino acids. Just CDR3 DNA is preserved here, 42 bases in frame from base 1. The sample taken for sequencing was PBMCs. The rearranged chain carries TRBV29-1 and TRBJ1-1; TRBD1 is a possible D gene, resting on 5 matching bases. This TCR was sampled from a woman younger than 45 in good health and CMV-seropositive. DNA sequence: TGCAGCGTTGAGCTACCAGGGATGAACACTGAAGCTTTCTTT. It is translated as CSVELPGMNTEAFF.